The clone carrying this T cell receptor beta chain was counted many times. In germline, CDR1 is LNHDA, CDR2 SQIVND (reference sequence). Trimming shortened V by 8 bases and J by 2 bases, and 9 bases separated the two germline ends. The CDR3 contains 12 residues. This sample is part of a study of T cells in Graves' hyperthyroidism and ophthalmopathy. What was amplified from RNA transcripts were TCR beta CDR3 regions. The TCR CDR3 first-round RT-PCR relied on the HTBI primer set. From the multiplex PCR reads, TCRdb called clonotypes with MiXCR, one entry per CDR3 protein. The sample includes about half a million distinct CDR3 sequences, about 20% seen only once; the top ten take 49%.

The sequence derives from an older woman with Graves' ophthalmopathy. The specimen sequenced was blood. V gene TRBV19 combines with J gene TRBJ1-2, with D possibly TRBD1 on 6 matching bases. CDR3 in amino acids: CASATGNYGYTF. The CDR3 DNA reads TGTGCCAGTGCCACAGGGAACTATGGCTACACCTTC.